A selection of T cell receptor beta chains follows, all from one sample in a study of regulatory T cells in long-lasting Graves disease. TCRdb reanalysed the multiplex PCR reads using MiXCR and keeps one entry per CDR3 protein. The sample comprises 350,000 to 450,000 distinct CDR3 sequences, less than 30% of which are singletons, and 25% to 35% rests with the top ten. The sequencing used peripheral blood mononuclear cells (PBMCs), collected when the disease was refractory, from a patient treated with antithyroid drugs. The receptors here all came from a woman aged 40 to 55 with Graves disease. CDR3s include the opening cysteine and the closing phenylalanine or tryptophan. The order of the fields is V gene, CDR3 length, D gene, J gene, clone size, CDR3 protein, CDR3 DNA. The D gene is left open where the match is weak. Some rows have no size entry. The others give once, few or many, or a class for an expanded clone.

TRBV6-5,14,-,TRBJ1-5,few,CASSYTPENQPQHF,TGTGCCAGCAGTTACACCCCCGAAAATCAGCCCCAGCATTTT
TRBV12-3/TRBV12-4,14,TRBD1,TRBJ2-7,-,CASSPTGGDYEQYF,TGTGCCAGCAGCCCAACAGGGGGAGACTACGAGCAGTACTTC
TRBV7-9,16,TRBD1,TRBJ2-2,-,CASSLATGGLVGELFF,TGTGCCAGCAGCTTAGCAACAGGGGGACTGGTCGGGGAGCTGTTTTTT
TRBV5-1,14,-,TRBJ2-2,-,CASSLDPSSGELFF,TGCGCCAGCAGCTTGGACCCTAGCTCCGGGGAGCTGTTTTTT
TRBV6-5,15,-,TRBJ2-2,-,CASSYLAQHTGELFF,TGTGCCAGCAGTTACTTGGCGCAACACACCGGGGAGCTGTTTTTT
TRBV19,13,-,TRBJ1-5,-,CASSIRVNQPQHF,TGTGCCAGTAGTATCAGGGTAAATCAGCCCCAGCATTTT
TRBV7-9,15,-,TRBJ1-1,many,CASSFPGGDGTEAFF,TGTGCCAGCAGCTTTCCCGGTGGAGACGGCACTGAAGCTTTCTTT
TRBV7-9,16,-,TRBJ2-5,many,CASNDGLFALRETQYF,TGTGCCAGCAACGACGGACTCTTTGCCCTGAGGGAGACCCAGTACTTC
TRBV28,14,TRBD1,TRBJ1-2,-,CASSLGQRLYGYTF,TGTGCCAGCAGTTTGGGACAGAGACTATATGGCTACACCTTC
TRBV6-1,15,-,TRBJ1-2,many,CASTPAPTGYYGYTF,TGTGCCAGCACCCCCGCCCCCACAGGGTACTATGGCTACACCTTC
TRBV28,13,-,TRBJ2-7,many,CASSLGQFYEQYF,TGTGCCAGCAGCTTAGGCCAGTTTTACGAGCAGTACTTC
TRBV12-3/TRBV12-4,13,-,TRBJ1-5,once,CASSLPGRQPQHF,TGTGCCAGCAGTTTACCTGGACGACAGCCCCAGCATTTT
TRBV7-9,16,-,TRBJ1-1,many,CASSSLRSPENTEAFF,TGTGCCAGCAGCTCCTTACGTAGCCCAGAGAACACTGAAGCTTTCTTT
TRBV28,14,-,TRBJ2-3,-,CASSFIRETDTQYF,TGTGCCAGCAGTTTTATTAGGGAGACAGATACGCAGTATTTT
TRBV13,14,-,TRBJ1-1,few,CASSPSAGGTEAFF,TGTGCCAGCAGCCCCTCGGCGGGAGGGACTGAAGCTTTCTTT
TRBV6-1,15,TRBD2,TRBJ2-1,few,CASSEQALAGSEQFF,TGTGCCAGCAGTGAACAGGCGCTAGCGGGAAGTGAGCAGTTCTTC
TRBV14,13,-,TRBJ2-5,few,CASSSILQETQYF,TGTGCCAGCAGCTCAATCTTACAAGAGACCCAGTACTTC
TRBV20-1,13,TRBD1,TRBJ1-2,many,CSAWDRQNYGYTF,TGCAGTGCTTGGGACAGACAGAACTATGGCTACACCTTC
TRBV5-5,14,-,TRBJ2-6,many,CASSPVGTANVLTF,TGTGCCAGCAGCCCCGTGGGGACGGCCAACGTCCTGACTTTC
TRBV15,16,TRBD1,TRBJ1-5,many,CATSRGAGQVYQPQHF,TGTGCCACCAGCAGAGGCGCGGGACAGGTGTATCAGCCCCAGCATTTT
TRBV28,14,-,TRBJ1-5,-,CASSGTSSNQPQHF,TGTGCCAGCAGTGGGACATCAAGCAATCAGCCCCAGCATTTT
TRBV5-6,14,-,TRBJ1-1,-,CASSLVAGGGEAFF,TGTGCCAGCAGCTTGGTAGCCGGCGGTGGTGAAGCTTTCTTT
TRBV28,17,TRBD2,TRBJ2-7,many,CASSPGLAGGPAYEQYF,TGTGCCAGCAGTCCGGGACTAGCGGGAGGACCAGCCTACGAGCAGTACTTC
TRBV6-5,15,-,TRBJ2-1,few,CASSSIEASYNEQFF,TGTGCCAGCAGTTCTATCGAGGCGTCCTACAATGAGCAGTTCTTC
TRBV7-9,16,-,TRBJ2-7,-,CASSLGLRSSAGEQYF,TGTGCCAGCAGCTTAGGTCTTCGTTCGTCGGCGGGGGAGCAGTACTTC
TRBV28,13,TRBD1,TRBJ1-2,many,CASSTGANYGYTF,TGTGCCAGCAGTACAGGGGCTAACTATGGCTACACCTTC
TRBV28,14,TRBD1,TRBJ2-2,many,CASSRQGVFGELFF,TGTGCCAGCAGCCGCCAGGGGGTCTTCGGGGAGCTGTTTTTT
TRBV27,13,TRBD1,TRBJ1-4,many,CASSKTGTEKLFF,TGTGCCAGCAGCAAGACAGGGACTGAAAAACTGTTTTTT
TRBV7-2,16,TRBD1,TRBJ1-5,many,CASSPQGTGTNQPQHF,TGTGCCAGCAGCCCCCAGGGGACAGGGACTAATCAGCCCCAGCATTTT
TRBV28,20,-,TRBJ2-7,-,CASRARGPRGDPRKYYEQYF,TGTGCCAGCAGGGCAAGGGGTCCCAGGGGGGATCCTAGAAAATACTACGAGCAGTACTTC
TRBV2,15,TRBD1,TRBJ1-1,few,CASSELQGMNTEAFF,TGTGCCAGCAGTGAGTTACAGGGGATGAACACTGAAGCTTTCTTT
TRBV28,14,-,TRBJ2-7,many,CASSPRQQFYEQYF,TGTGCCAGCAGTCCCCGACAGCAATTCTACGAGCAGTACTTC
TRBV27,16,-,TRBJ1-5,-,CASRGRGVVANQPQHF,TGTGCCAGCAGAGGTAGAGGGGTCGTGGCCAATCAGCCCCAGCATTTT
TRBV12-3/TRBV12-4,12,-,TRBJ1-2,many,CASSLAGTGYTF,TGTGCCAGCAGTTTGGCCGGGACAGGCTACACCTTC
TRBV28,12,-,TRBJ2-7,many,CASSLVVGEQYF,TGTGCCAGCAGTTTAGTGGTCGGCGAGCAGTACTTC
TRBV7-9,16,-,TRBJ1-4,many,CASTPISRGANEKLFF,TGTGCCAGCACACCGATTTCCAGGGGAGCTAATGAAAAACTGTTTTTT
TRBV7-9,17,TRBD2,TRBJ2-1,-,CASSLVITAGGHNEQFF,TGTGCCAGCAGCTTAGTTATAACAGCGGGAGGGCACAATGAGCAGTTCTTC
TRBV5-1,13,-,TRBJ2-3,-,CASSLSQGDTQYF,TGCGCCAGCAGCTTGAGTCAGGGAGATACGCAGTATTTT
TRBV11-2,15,-,TRBJ1-1,many,CASSSLTGATGQAFF,TGTGCCAGCAGCTCCCTTACCGGAGCAACAGGGCAAGCTTTCTTT